This T cell receptor (beta chain) was identified during a study of blood T cell repertoires in COVID-19. Per the original data handling: How many nucleated cells were present was estimated from reference gene primer amplification. TCRdb's copy holds only in-frame clones and misses some; the assay was immunoSEQ multiplex PCR. V, J and clone size are taken as reported in that table, and D and trimming were inferred from the DNA itself. The repertoire holds some 380,000 clones, with roughly 80% as singletons. Per germline, CDR1 MNHEY and CDR2 SVGAGI. The V and J ends lost 0 bases and 4 bases, in that order; junction bases with no gene match: 0. The CDR3 has 14 residues.

The sequence came from a human donor with acute or convalescent COVID-19. The donor label of this sample is uncertain. The sequencing input was peripheral blood. The chain combines TRBV6-5 with TRBJ1-2; 9 bases map to TRBD1. The CDR3 protein is CASSYSGQGYGYTF. The CDR3, as DNA: TGTGCCAGCAGTTACTCGGGACAGGGCTATGGCTACACCTTC.